The sequence of this T cell receptor beta chain was determined in a study of cytomegalovirus exposure and HLA in healthy donors. At the level of the study: Of all 400 or so donors who were genotyped, around 79% belonged to the Caucasian-associated ancestry cluster. The study, taken as a whole, reports: In an earlier analysis, about 87% or about 30%: the productive usage of most TCR beta V segments. Generally TCR sequences proved uncommon, though certain public TCRs appeared in numerous donors.

Primers for the PCR totalled 60 Vbeta and 13 Jbeta. Sequencing was performed with immunoSEQ multiplex PCR; in TCRdb, only in-frame clones are kept and a portion is missing. The sample lists fewer than 250,000 clones; over 80% were seen once. In germline, CDR1 is GTSNPN, CDR2 SVGIG (reference sequence). CDR3 length: 13 residues. Trimming left V 0 bases short and J 6 bases short, with 9 bases between. As for this clone: Its target is unknown.

This chain connects TRBV30 to TRBJ1-5, with D unresolved. This TCR derives from a middle-aged man in good health and CMV-seropositive. The sequencing sample was made of PBMCs. The CDR3 sequence: CAWSVGRAQPQHF. CDR3 DNA: TGTGCCTGGAGTGTGGGGAGGGCTCAGCCCCAGCATTTT.